These 20 T cell receptor beta chains were sequenced from one sample in a study of T cell repertoires in cytomegalovirus infection. TCRdb recomputed calls from the reads with MiXCR, one row per CDR3 protein. This sample has approximately 50,000 distinct CDR3 sequences, with around 20% found just once. For these receptors, no antigen is known. The material sequenced was CD8+ T cells from cultured PBMCs, taken from culture after CMV antigen stimulation. The receptors here all came from a human donor in good health (CMV status not recorded). Some clones in this sample may be carry-over from other donors' samples.

V usage is TRBV6-5 and J usage is TRBJ2-1; the match to TRBD2 covers 12 bases. CDR1 and CDR2 from the germline V gene are MNHEY and SVGAGI. The CDR3 totals 20 residues. V lost 5 bases, J lost 1 base, and 15 bases stayed unmatched. In nucleotides, the CDR3 is TGTGCCAGCAGTCCACGACTAGCGGGGGTGAACCTCCCGTCCTACAATGAGCAGTTCTTC. This translates into CASSPRLAGVNLPSYNEQFF.

Of note for this clonotype: The limits of the CDR3 on the DNA are not certain, so only TCRdb's listed CDR3 is given. V usage is TRBV7-2 and J usage is TRBJ1-2; the D call of TRBD1 is as the table states it, not checked on the DNA. Germline CDR1 and CDR2: SGHTA and FQGNSA. The CDR3 comprises 14 residues, both ends counted. CDR3 protein: CASSVGTGSVDDTF.

At least ten counts were recorded for this clonotype. V usage is TRBV7-2 and J usage is TRBJ1-1; no clear D. V dropped 5 bases and J dropped 0 bases, with 10 bases sitting between them. There are 14 residues in the CDR3. Germline V gene lookup returns CDR1 SGHTA and CDR2 FQGNSA. The CDR3 DNA reads as TGTGCCAGCAGCATCGCAACCTTGAACACTGAAGCTTTCTTT. Protein: CASSIATLNTEAFF.

This CDR3 reads CASSWAMRTEAFF. In DNA, the CDR3 is TGTGCCAGCAGTTGGGCTATGCGGACTGAAGCTTTCTTT. This sequence joins TRBV12-3 or TRBV12-4 and TRBJ1-1, with unresolved D. The CDR3 spans 13 residues. The V end was cut by 4 bases, the J end by 5 bases, with 11 bases between.

This clonotype was seen repeatedly, ten times or more. The genes are TRBV7-2 and TRBJ1-2, with D unclear. The CDR3 covers 12 residues. Germline V gene sequence: CDR1 SGHTA, CDR2 FQGNSA. V was pared by 4 bases and J by 5 bases, with 8 bases between. DNA for the CDR3: TGTGCCAGCAGCTCGACTATGTATGGCTACACCTTC. This codes for CASSSTMYGYTF.

The chain couples TRBV7-4 to TRBJ1-1; perhaps TRBD1 as D (6 bases). The germline V gene encodes CDR1 SGHVT and CDR2 SQSDAQ. V was cut by 5 bases and J by 3 bases, with 13 bases left in between. The CDR3 sequence is 14 residues long. As DNA, the CDR3 is TGTGCCAGCAGCAATTGGACAGTCCACACTGAAGCTTTCTTT. Translated: CASSNWTVHTEAFF.

This clonotype was recorded a few times. The chain joins TRBV28 to TRBJ1-4; the D is unclear. V was pared by 8 bases and J by 6 bases, with 16 bases between. Germline CDR1 reads MDHEN; CDR2 reads SYDVKM. The CDR3 totals 14 residues. The CDR3 reads CASADRTMDEKLFF. The CDR3 DNA is TGTGCCAGCGCGGATAGGACTATGGATGAAAAACTGTTTTTT. The full variable domain, with the rest looked up from reference TRBV28 and TRBJ1-4, is DVKVTQSSRYLVKRTGEKVFLECVQDMDHENMFWYRQDPGLGLRLIYFSYDVKMKEKGDIPEGYSVSREKKERFSLILESASTNQTSMYLCASADRTMDEKLFFGSGTQLSVL.

CDR3 DNA: TGTGCCAGCAGCACCGACTATTTCAAAGAGACCCAGTACTTC. Amino acid sequence: CASSTDYFKETQYF. V is TRBV6-2 or TRBV6-3 and J is TRBJ2-5; a weak D match, TRBD2 (5 bases). The V end lost 6 bases, the J end lost 3 bases, and 14 bases lay between the germline ends. The CDR3 spans 14 residues. The V gene's germline CDR1 is MNHEY and CDR2 SVGEGT.

V gene TRBV19 combines with J gene TRBJ2-1; D is possibly TRBD1 or TRBD2 (5 bases each). V lost 7 bases, J lost 4 bases, and 20 bases lay in between. Germline V gene sequence: CDR1 LNHDA, CDR2 SQIVND (reference sequence). This CDR3 comprises 16 residues. The CDR3 region is CASTQGWPGLYNEQFF. The CDR3 DNA follows: TGTGCCAGTACCCAGGGATGGCCTGGACTTTACAATGAGCAGTTCTTC.

This clonotype occurred a few times. The chain recombines TRBV6-1 with TRBJ1-2; D gene uncertain. The CDR3 consists of 16 residues. Trimming removed 3 bases at V and 2 bases at J, with 16 bases between. Looked up from germline, CDR1 is MNHNS and CDR2 is SASEGT. This CDR3 is CASSDDRSYSNYGYTF. CDR3 coding DNA: TGTGCCAGCAGTGATGATAGGTCCTATTCGAACTATGGCTACACCTTC.

The chain couples TRBV4-3 to TRBJ2-2; D remains ambiguous. Germline V gives CDR1 LGHNA, CDR2 YSLEER. V was clipped by 0 bases and J by 3 bases, with 11 bases between them. This CDR3 spans 16 amino acids. Here the CDR3 DNA reads TGCGCCAGCAGCCAAGATAGCACGAGCTACACCGGGGAGCTGTTTTTT. Translation: CASSQDSTSYTGELFF.

There are a few counts of this clonotype. V and J are TRBV7-2 and TRBJ1-2; no reliable D call. The CDR3 totals 13 residues. Germline-derived CDR1 and CDR2 are SGHTA and FQGNSA. The V gene lost 5 bases and the J gene lost 4 bases, with 11 bases spanning the gap. CDR3 sequence: CASSLHGGYGYTF. For the CDR3, the DNA is TGTGCCAGCAGCCTCCATGGAGGCTATGGCTACACCTTC.

The rearrangement links TRBV27 to TRBJ2-7; D may be TRBD1 (5 bases). V was trimmed by 5 bases and J by 3 bases, leaving 11 bases between them. The V gene's germline CDR1 is MNHEY and CDR2 SMNVEV (reference sequence). The CDR3 spans 13 residues. The CDR3 DNA sequence: TGTGCCAGCAGTCCCATCGACAGCTACGAGCAGTACTTC. This codes for CASSPIDSYEQYF.

Comments on this clonotype: Germline and junction disagree at one end, which may indicate a read error. V is TRBV11-2 and J is TRBJ2-2; D gene unclear. Germline-derived CDR1 and CDR2 are SGHAT and FQNNGV. CDR3 size: 20 residues. The CDR3 nucleotides read TGTGCCAGCCGCTTAGGACGTCGGTACAGCCAACGGACGAACACCGGGGAGCTGTTTTTT. Amino acid sequence: CASRLGRRYSQRTNTGELFF.

This clonotype turned up a few times. The chain couples TRBV25-1 to TRBJ1-5, with 10 bases that match TRBD1. The germline gives CDR1 MGHDK, CDR2 SYGVNS. The J segment lost 5 bases and the V segment lost 3 bases, leaving 4 bases of the junction unmatched. CDR3 length: 15 residues. This chain's CDR3 is CASSDRTGGDQPQHF. CDR3 DNA sequence: TGTGCCAGCAGTGACCGGACAGGGGGTGATCAGCCCCAGCATTTT.

DNA of the CDR3: TGCGCCAGCAGCCAGGATGGGAGCCTGACCTACGAGCAGTACTTC. It translates to CASSQDGSLTYEQYF. J is TRBJ2-7 and V is TRBV4-1; weak D call: TRBD2 (5 bases). The germline V gene has CDR1 MGHRA and CDR2 YSYEKL. Trimming took off 3 bases at V and 2 bases at J, with 14 bases between the two ends. The CDR3 covers 15 residues.

The V and J genes are TRBV7-6 and TRBJ2-2; D gene unclear. The CDR3 sequence is 10 residues long. V was shortened by 9 bases and J by 5 bases, with 4 bases between the two germline ends. The germline V gene encodes CDR1 SGHVS and CDR2 FNYEAQ. In nucleotides, the CDR3 is TGTGCCAGTTCGACCGGGGAGCTGTTTTTT. This translates into CASSTGELFF.

This clonotype was seen more than once but under ten times. The chain joins TRBV7-8 to TRBJ2-1, with 8 bases that match TRBD1. J was trimmed by 4 bases and V by 5 bases; bases with no gene match: 10. The CDR3 runs to 16 residues. Germline V gives CDR1 SGHVS, CDR2 FQNEAQ. The CDR3 DNA is TGTGCCAGCAGCCTACGGGGGACAGGAACTTACAATGAGCAGTTCTTC. Translation: CASSLRGTGTYNEQFF.

The V gene is TRBV4-3, the J gene TRBJ2-5; no clear D gene. V was trimmed by 0 bases and J by 4 bases, leaving 9 bases between them. This CDR3 is built from 14 residues. Looked up from germline, CDR1 is LGHNA and CDR2 is YSLEER. The CDR3 DNA sequence: TGCGCCAGCAGCCAAGATCGGTTCGGAGAGACCCAGTACTTC. As protein: CASSQDRFGETQYF.

This clonotype was seen a handful of times. This chain joins TRBV7-8 and TRBJ1-6; D is unresolved. This CDR3 region has 14 residues. Germline V gives CDR1 SGHVS, CDR2 FQNEAQ. Deletions cut 5 bases from V and 7 bases from J, with 12 bases between. The CDR3 reads CASSPSPGNSPLHF. CDR3 in DNA: TGTGCCAGCAGCCCAAGTCCCGGGAATTCACCCCTCCACTTT.